This T cell receptor (beta chain) was observed in a study of blood T cell repertoires in COVID-19. The wider study: Sources were T cells, B-cell-depleted T cells, or PBMCs; the material itself was cDNA or gDNA.

Original processing notes: Amplification of reference gene primers provided the estimated nucleated cell counts. Data came from immunoSEQ multiplex PCR; TCRdb stores just in-frame clones and leaves some out. The D gene and trimming were derived from the DNA, and the V and J assignments and clone size from that table. Here the sample spans 200,000 to 250,000 clones, roughly nine tenths being singletons. Those enrolled in Seattle joined during active infection and were followed longitudinally afterward. With 2 bases clipped from V and 13 bases from J, the junction kept 6 bases outside the gene matches. The germline CDR1 and CDR2 sequences are MRHNA and SNTAGT. There are 12 residues in the CDR3.

This receptor was identified in a woman aged 45 to 65 with COVID-19, enrolled during active disease. The rearrangement uses TRBV6-4 and TRBJ2-3; 7 bases fit TRBD1. Input material: peripheral blood. The chain's CDR3 is CASSDGTGAKYF. DNA of the CDR3: TGTGCCAGCAGTGACGGCACAGGGGCCAAGTATTTT.